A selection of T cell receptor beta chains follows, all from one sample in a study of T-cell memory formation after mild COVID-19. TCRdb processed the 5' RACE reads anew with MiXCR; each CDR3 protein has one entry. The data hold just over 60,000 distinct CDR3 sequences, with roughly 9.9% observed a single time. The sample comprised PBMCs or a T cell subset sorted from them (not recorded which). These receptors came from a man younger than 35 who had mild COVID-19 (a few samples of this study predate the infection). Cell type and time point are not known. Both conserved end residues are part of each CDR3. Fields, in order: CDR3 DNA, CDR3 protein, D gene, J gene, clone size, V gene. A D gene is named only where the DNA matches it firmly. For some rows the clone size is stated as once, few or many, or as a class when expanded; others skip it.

TGTGGCAGCAGCTTAGGCCAGATTAATTCACCCCTCCACTTT | CGSSLGQINSPLHF | . | TRBJ1-6 | . | TRBV7-9
TGTGCCAGCAGCTTCTTATTGGGCGGCGTGACTGAAGCTTTCTTT | CASSFLLGGVTEAFF | . | TRBJ1-1 | . | TRBV7-9
TGTGCCAGTGCAATGGCCAGACACAACACAGATACGCAGTATTTT | CASAMARHNTDTQYF | . | TRBJ2-3 | . | TRBV2
TGTGCCAGCAGCTCCGGGACTAGTGCGACCGGGGAGCTGTTTTTT | CASSSGTSATGELFF | TRBD2 | TRBJ2-2 | few | TRBV9
TGCAGCGCCAAAAAGGGACTAGTTGGCGGGGAGCTGTTTTTT | CSAKKGLVGGELFF | TRBD2 | TRBJ2-2 | few | TRBV29-1
TGTGCCAGCAGCCCCGAAAACTATGGCTACACCTTC | CASSPENYGYTF | . | TRBJ1-2 | few | TRBV7-9
TGTGCCAGCAGTCAAGACAGGGGGACCACCATTCAGTACTTC | CASSQDRGTTIQYF | TRBD1 | TRBJ2-4 | . | TRBV11-2
TGTGCCAGTAGCGCACAGGTTCTGGGAGGGGCCAACGTCCTGACTTTC | CASSAQVLGGANVLTF | . | TRBJ2-6 | many | TRBV19
TGTGCCAGCAGTTTACAGGGTGACACTAATGAAAAACTGTTTTTT | CASSLQGDTNEKLFF | . | TRBJ1-4 | few | TRBV6-5
TGTGCTAGTGGTTCCGCGGGACTAGCACATGAGCAGTTCTTC | CASGSAGLAHEQFF | TRBD2 | TRBJ2-1 | . | TRBV12-5
TGTGCCAGCAGCCAAGATTCCCCGGGAGCCTACAATGAGCAGTTCTTC | CASSQDSPGAYNEQFF | . | TRBJ2-1 | many | TRBV4-2
TGTGCCAGCAGCTTTGGGGGCGCGCAGCCCCAGCATTTT | CASSFGGAQPQHF | . | TRBJ1-5 | . | TRBV7-2
TGTGCCAGCAGCGCAGGACAGGGCGATGGCTACACCTTC | CASSAGQGDGYTF | TRBD1 | TRBJ1-2 | . | TRBV7-9
TGCAGTGCCGACCTGGTGGGGGAGATCCAAGAGACCCAGTACTTC | CSADLVGEIQETQYF | . | TRBJ2-5 | many | TRBV20-1
TGTGCCAGCAGTGACGGGACTAGCGGGGGGGGTTCCTACAATGAGCAGTTCTTC | CASSDGTSGGGSYNEQFF | TRBD2 | TRBJ2-1 | . | TRBV25-1
TGCAGTGCTCCAGGGCCAACTAATGAAAAACTGTTTTTT | CSAPGPTNEKLFF | . | TRBJ1-4 | few | TRBV20-1
TGTGCCAGCAGCTTAAGGTTAAGGGTGTCCTATGGCTACACCTTC | CASSLRLRVSYGYTF | . | TRBJ1-2 | . | TRBV7-2
TGTGCCAGCCTCCTACAGGGGAACGAGCAGTACTTC | CASLLQGNEQYF | TRBD1 | TRBJ2-7 | many | TRBV6-1
TGCAGTGCTAGGGGCGGCCCTGCGGCAGATACGCAGTATTTT | CSARGGPAADTQYF | . | TRBJ2-3 | . | TRBV20-1
TGCAGCGCCCATCCGGGGGGGCGCACTGAAGCTTTCTTT | CSAHPGGRTEAFF | . | TRBJ1-1 | . | TRBV29-1
TGTGCCAGCAGTTTGGGACAGGGGGCTTGGGAGACCCAGTACTTC | CASSLGQGAWETQYF | TRBD1 | TRBJ2-5 | few | TRBV12-3/TRBV12-4
TGCGCCAGCAGCTGGACCACAGATACGCAGTATTTT | CASSWTTDTQYF | . | TRBJ2-3 | . | TRBV5-1
TGTGCCAGCAGCTGGACAGGGGGAAAGAGTGAGCAGTTCTTC | CASSWTGGKSEQFF | TRBD1 | TRBJ2-1 | many | TRBV7-9
TGTGCCAGCGGTCCAGCGGGGCGAACTAGCGGGGGGGCGGTAGATACGCAGTATTTT | CASGPAGRTSGGAVDTQYF | TRBD2 | TRBJ2-3 | few | TRBV4-2
TGCGCCAGCAGCTCCTCGGCTAGCGGGGGGTACAATGAGCAGTTCTTC | CASSSSASGGYNEQFF | TRBD2 | TRBJ2-1 | few | TRBV5-1
TGCGCCAGCAGCTTGGGCGCAGGGGGCAACTATGGCTACACCTTC | CASSLGAGGNYGYTF | TRBD1 | TRBJ1-2 | few | TRBV5-1